This TCR beta chain appears in the sequencing data of a study of radiotherapy plus CTLA-4 blockade in lung cancer. To note about this clone: Its antigen is not known.

Germline-derived CDR1 and CDR2 are SGDLS and YYNGEE. Deletions cut 0 bases from V and 7 bases from J, with 11 bases between. The CDR3 spans 14 residues. Clones were sequenced by immunoSEQ multiplex PCR, and TCRdb holds only the in-frame ones, with some missing. The sample shows about 88,000 clones, about two thirds of them seen only once. Focal radiation was given together with CTLA-4 blockade (ipilimumab) to patients with chemo-refractory metastatic non-small-cell lung cancer. Study results and limitations: Researchers report tumor-derived TCR clones expanding in blood after radiotherapy plus ipilimumab.

The sample in question was peripheral blood, obtained from a patient treated with radiotherapy plus ipilimumab. The receptor was isolated from a human donor with non-small cell lung cancer that progressed on radiotherapy plus ipilimumab. J is TRBJ2-1 and V is TRBV9; TRBD2 might be the D (6 bases). Here the CDR3 reads CASSVVGGTNEQFF. Here the CDR3 DNA reads TGTGCCAGCAGCGTAGTAGGAGGGACGAATGAGCAGTTCTTC.